The T cell receptor (beta chain) under discussion was sequenced for a study of low-dose radiotherapy and immunotherapy resistance in tumors. The wider study: The authors gave intravenous cyclophosphamide 200 mg/m2 every two weeks, one day before radiation and immunotherapy. Patients received 300 mg of oral aspirin each day across four cycles, commencing on cycle 1 day 1.

This CDR3 spans 16 amino acids. The V gene end was trimmed by 0 bases and the J gene end by 5 bases; junction bases not matched to a gene: 4. CDR1 and CDR2 from the germline V gene are SGDLS and YYNGEE. As to time point: after trial treatment. Treatment indicated: LDRT plus nivolumab, ipilimumab, low-dose cyclophosphamide and aspirin (RACIN trial). Donors received a regimen that comprised nivolumab, ipilimumab, aspirin, low-dose cyclophosphamide and low-dose radiotherapy. The presence of advanced solid tumors lacking tumor-infiltrating lymphocytes characterized eligible patients. The authors amplified TCRs for 20 to 25 PCR cycles with a constant-region primer and a V-primer adapter. TCRdb independently ran MiXCR on the reads; one entry per CDR3 protein. The sample records 50,000 or so distinct CDR3 sequences, approximately 31% being singletons.

This rearrangement joins TRBV9 to TRBJ2-2, with 10 positions matching TRBD2. This TCR was recovered from a male donor with rectosigmoid adenocarcinoma. Sequenced here: PBMCs, sampled after low-dose radiotherapy plus immunotherapy. The CDR3 nucleotides are TGTGCCAGCAGCGTAGTAGCGGGAGGCGGGACCGGGGAGCTGTTTTTT. Amino acids: CASSVVAGGGTGELFF.